This T cell receptor (beta chain) was found in a study of T cell responses to AZD1222 COVID-19 vaccine. The CDR3 spans 13 residues. Germline-derived CDR1 and CDR2 are MDHEN and SYDVKM. V shed 2 bases and J shed 1 base, with 3 bases lying between them. Findings of the study overall: Unmutated regions of variants are reportedly targeted by nearly half of spike-specific TCRs. At 160-218 and 743-854, vaccine-associated CD4 TCRs were dominant, and they spanned spike. When two AZD1222 doses had been given, Spike-specific TCR breadth and depth rose.

As for this clone: Antigen: not known.

TCRdb's copy holds only in-frame clones and misses some; the assay was immunoSEQ multiplex PCR. The sample contains 85,000 to 120,000 clones, roughly 83% of which appear only once. V usage is TRBV28 and J usage is TRBJ1-5; D gene uncertain. The sequencing here drew on peripheral blood, taken on day 0 of AZD1222 vaccination. This receptor was obtained from an adult in good health. The DNA of the CDR3 is TGTGCCAGCAGTTTAATGAGCAATCAGCCCCAGCATTTT. Protein sequence: CASSLMSNQPQHF.